This T cell receptor beta chain originates from a study of shared clonotypes between healthy human individuals. CDR3 size: 16 residues. Germline values: CDR1 MDHEN, CDR2 SYDVKM. V was shortened by 7 bases and J by 0 bases, with 16 bases between the two germline ends. Sequenced by immunoSEQ multiplex PCR; TCRdb stores in-frame clones only, minus some. The data hold more than 850,000 clones, with approximately 78% observed a single time. The source material was memory CD4+ T cells from PBMCs. Subset given: CD45RA-negative fraction. This chain connects TRBV28 to TRBJ1-5; D perhaps matches TRBD1 (5 bases). The receptor was isolated from a man between 18 and 35 years old in good health. Some clones in this sample may be carry-over from other donors' samples. The CDR3 spells CASTQLQEPSNQPQHF. CDR3 bases: TGTGCCAGCACTCAGTTACAGGAGCCTAGCAATCAGCCCCAGCATTTT.